Below, 14 T cell receptor beta chains from the same sample are listed, as sequenced in a study of T cell repertoires in cytomegalovirus infection. Their antigens remain unidentified. TCRdb re-analysed the reads in MiXCR, keeping a single row per CDR3 protein. The sample has around 900,000 distinct CDR3 sequences, around 29% seen once; the top ten hold around an eighth. This sample comprised cultured CD8+ T cells from PBMCs, obtained from culture after CMV antigen stimulation. These receptors were taken from a human donor in good health (CMV status not recorded). Some clones in this sample may be carry-over from other donors' samples.

The chain employs TRBV25-1 and TRBJ2-7, with D unclear. The CDR3 runs 14 residues. V was shortened by 5 bases and J by 0 bases, with 11 bases between the two germline ends. From germline, CDR1 is MGHDK and CDR2 SYGVNS. CDR3 nucleotide sequence: TGTGCCAGCAGTCTCCGGGTTCACTCCTACGAGCAGTACTTC. Its translation: CASSLRVHSYEQYF.

This clonotype came up a few times. The rearrangement uses TRBV7-9 and TRBJ2-7; the match to TRBD1 covers 8 bases. CDR3 length equals 19 residues. The V gene's germline CDR1 is SEHNR and CDR2 FQNEAQ (reference sequence). With V trimmed by 5 bases and J by 0 bases, 18 bases remained unmatched. In DNA form, the CDR3 reads TGTGCCAGCAGCAGGCCGGGAAAAAATATGGGACAGGCCTCCTACGAGCAGTACTTC. It translates to CASSRPGKNMGQASYEQYF.

The chain employs TRBV4-1 and TRBJ2-6, with TRBD1 matching 8 bases. CDR3 length equals 19 residues. The V gene end was trimmed by 1 base and the J gene end by 1 base; junction bases not matched to a gene: 9. Germline V lookup: CDR1 MGHRA, CDR2 YSYEKL. Written as DNA, the CDR3 is TGCGCCAGCAGCCAAGGTAGGGCAGGGGGCGCGTCTGGGGCCAACGTCCTGACTTTC. This codes for CASSQGRAGGASGANVLTF.

This clonotype was recorded at least ten times. A read error may account for a junction end that differs from germline. This chain joins TRBV7-9 and TRBJ2-7; the D gene is possibly TRBD1 (6 bases). In germline, CDR1 is SEHNR, CDR2 FQNEAQ (reference sequence). This CDR3 contains 12 residues. The CDR3 bases are TGTGCCAGCAGTTTAGGGGGAAGGGAGCAGTACTTC. Its protein is CASSLGGREQYF.

The V call is TRBV27, the J call TRBJ2-3; D unclear. The CDR3 spans 18 residues. V was cut by 0 bases and J by 3 bases, with 19 bases left in between. CDR1 is MNHEY and CDR2 is SMNVEV in the germline V gene (reference sequence). CDR3 nucleotide sequence: TGTGCCAGCAGTTTATCGGGGTACCCGACCCTTATAACAGATACGCAGTATTTT. This encodes CASSLSGYPTLITDTQYF.

The V gene is TRBV20-1, the J gene TRBJ2-1; 12 bases agree with TRBD2. The ends lost 1 base at V and 6 bases at J; junction bases unmatched: 10. The germline gives CDR1 DFQATT, CDR2 SNEGSKA (reference sequence). This CDR3 spans 17 amino acids. CDR3 coding DNA: TGCAGTGCTAGAGGACTAGCGGGGGCCCTAACGTGCAATGAGCAGTTCTTC. This encodes CSARGLAGALTCNEQFF.

The DNA of the CDR3 is TGTGCCAGTAGTAGAAGCGGGGTACTCTACAATGAGCAGTTCTTC. Its translation is CASSRSGVLYNEQFF. The J gene is TRBJ2-1, the V gene TRBV19; 7 nucleotides line up with TRBD2. The junction had 6 bases not matched to a gene; V was cut back by 4 bases and J by 3 bases. Germline V lookup: CDR1 LNHDA, CDR2 SQIVND (reference sequence). The CDR3 extends over 15 amino acids.

The table lists this clonotype with a count of one. The genes are TRBV5-8 and TRBJ1-1; the D gene is possibly TRBD1 (5 bases). Trimming left V 4 bases short and J 1 base short, with 14 bases between. The CDR3 length is 15 residues. Germline CDR1 SGHTS, CDR2 YDEGEE. CDR3 region: CASSLGLPGNTEAFF. In DNA, the CDR3 is TGTGCCAGCAGCCTGGGACTCCCGGGGAACACTGAAGCTTTCTTT. The full variable domain, completed using reference TRBV5-8 and TRBJ1-1, is EAGVTQSPTHLIKTRGQQATLRCSPISGHTSVYWYQQALGLGLQFLLWYDEGEERNRGNFPPRFSGRQFPNYSSELNVNALELEDSALYLCASSLGLPGNTEAFFGQGTRLTVV.

This clonotype turned up a few times. V and J are TRBV14 and TRBJ1-6, with D tentatively TRBD1 (5 bases). CDR3 length: 14 amino acids. Between the trimmed V and J ends, which lost 5 bases and 9 bases, there was a span of 14 bases. Germline CDR1 reads SGHDN; CDR2 reads FVKESK. In DNA, the CDR3 is TGTGCCAGCAGCGATTGGGCAGGGACTTCACCCCTCCACTTT. This gives the protein CASSDWAGTSPLHF.

The CDR3 nucleotides read TGTGCCAGCAGCTTCCGACATGGACAGGGGGCGAGAGATACGCAGTATTTT. This gives the protein CASSFRHGQGARDTQYF. The chain joins TRBV9 to TRBJ2-3, with TRBD1 identical over 11 bases. The V gene end was trimmed by 4 bases and the J gene end by 5 bases; junction bases not matched to a gene: 12. CDR3 length: 17 amino acids. The germline gives CDR1 SGDLS, CDR2 YYNGEE.

This chain links TRBV6-1 with TRBJ2-6; the match to TRBD1 covers 7 bases. The CDR3 contains 17 residues. The ends lost 10 bases at V and 0 bases at J; junction bases unmatched: 12. The germline V gene encodes CDR1 MNHNS and CDR2 SASEGT. The CDR3 DNA sequence: TGTGCCACCCTCTTCCGGGACAGAACCTCTGGGGCCAACGTCCTGACTTTC. Its translation: CATLFRDRTSGANVLTF.

Many counts were recorded for this clonotype. This CDR3 is CASSLAEGMNTEAFF. In nucleotides, the CDR3 is TGTGCCAGCAGCTTAGCGGAGGGAATGAACACTGAAGCTTTCTTT. V and J are TRBV7-8 and TRBJ1-1; D unclear. V was shortened by 0 bases and J by 0 bases, with 8 bases between the two germline ends. Germline CDR1 SGHVS, CDR2 FQNEAQ. The CDR3 spans 15 residues.

This clonotype was observed a handful of times. The rearrangement joins TRBV5-5 to TRBJ1-1, with TRBD1 matching over 7 bases. Germline V gives CDR1 SGHKS, CDR2 YYEKEE (reference sequence). Unmatched junction bases numbered 4, after V lost 3 bases and J lost 8 bases. This CDR3 is 12 amino acids long. CDR3 sequence (DNA): TGTGCCAGCAGCTGGACAGGTCAAGAAGCTTTCTTT. This gives the protein CASSWTGQEAFF. The full variable domain, its missing parts supplied by reference TRBV5-5 and TRBJ1-1, is DAGVTQSPTHLIKTRGQQVTLRCSPISGHKSVSWYQQVLGQGPQFIFQYYEKEERGRGNFPDRFSARQFPNYSSELNVNALLLGDSALYLCASSWTGQEAFFGQGTRLTVV.

At least ten counts were recorded for this clonotype. The J gene is TRBJ1-2, the V gene TRBV12-5; no clear D. The germline CDR1 and CDR2 sequences are LGHNT and FRNRAP. Trimming pared 6 bases from V and 1 base from J, leaving 9 bases between. This CDR3 is 13 amino acids long. The CDR3 loop is CASGMDVNYGYTF. In nucleotides, the CDR3 is TGTGCTAGTGGCATGGACGTTAACTATGGCTACACCTTC.